Given below is one T cell receptor (beta chain) in context. This clonotype came up a few times. Its cognate antigen has yet to be identified. Within one base of it there is no much larger clone, and no base qualities were kept. The data originate from a study of blood T cells in healthy people across ages (dated by TCRdb to between 2014 and 2016). A note on the overall study: In model experiments, template switching captured about one uniquely barcoded TCR beta cDNA molecule for every two T cells. Two additional independent replicas of 1 million unique cDNA reads from the same blood draw were analyzed for two donors (one aged 18 to 29 and one aged 80 or older). To track age-related changes in TCR beta repertoire diversity, the study relied on deep sequencing normalized with unique cDNA molecular identifiers. To avoid experimental bias, donors of different ages were distributed randomly across sequencing lanes. The donors were divided into four age groups: young (average around 17 years), middle-aged (approximately 41), aged (around 59) and long-lived (about 90).

The donors were about 40 Caucasian individuals from Russia, aged 6 to 90 years, who were systemically healthy. Ten milliliters of peripheral blood were drawn from each donor into EDTA-treated Vacutainer tubes. Ficoll-Paque density-gradient centrifugation was used to isolate PBMCs, with at least 7 million obtained per sample. Trizol reagent was used to extract total RNA from PBMCs, with at least 5 micrograms per sample. The percentages of naive CD45RAhigh/CD27high T cells were determined by flow cytometry on a PBMC aliquot from every donor. The method was 5' RACE. The reads were generated on an Illumina HiSeq 2500. A second 7 to 11 cycle PCR used a sample-barcoded 5' primer and a J-beta primer mix. A unique molecular identifier was introduced onto each TCR beta cDNA molecule by a template-switch 5' adaptor carrying 12 random nucleotides. At least 3 million CDR3-containing paired-end reads were obtained from each sample. The Mint cDNA synthesis kit, primed by a TRBC-specific oligonucleotide, was used to synthesize first-strand cDNA from all RNA. Following uracil-DNA glycosylase treatment, all cDNA underwent a first 18-cycle PCR with the universal primers M1SS and BC2_uni_R. The paper's data handling went like this. For normalization, 1 million high-quality reads were randomly selected from each sample, with every read carrying a distinct molecular identifier. Instead of being binned into consensus sequences, reads with shared molecular identifiers were discarded. MiTCR, set to a Q25 quality threshold and the strictest error-elimination algorithm, was used for CDR3 identification, clonotype clustering and error correction. A nonparametric unseen species model using Euler transformation provided a lower-bound estimate of total TCR beta diversity. Through fastp at Q25 and MiXCR, TCRdb rebuilt clones from the public reads, retaining in-frame beta chains. Rows merge per CDR3 protein into single entries with the most common DNA and genes. Here the V and J calls rest on TCRdb's processing, not on the authors' analysis. The sample table contains around 650,000 distinct CDR3 sequences; only one count was recorded for roughly two fifths of them. The top ten hold 25% to 30% of the sample.

In the germline V gene, CDR1 corresponds to SGHTA and CDR2 to FQGNSA. The CDR3 measures 14 amino acids from cysteine to phenylalanine. The read is trimmed to its CDR3 DNA, 42 bases read in frame from base 1. V is shortened by 5 bases, J by 6 bases, and the region joining them spans 13 bases. Study-wide conclusions, independent of this receptor: There was a strong correlation between observed TCR beta diversity and the percentage of naive T cells measured by flow cytometry. Estimates of total diversity based on one million sequenced T cells were considered lower bounds and underestimates. Because profiling used bulk unsorted PBMCs, naive and antigen-experienced compartments could not be compared conclusively. Because donor CMV infection status was unknown, age-related changes in expanded clonotypes were potentially confounded. As age increased, observed TCR beta diversity per million T cells dropped in a roughly linear way, and a significant reduction was already evident by age about 40. Compared with the aged group, the long-lived group had more naive CD4+ T cells, fewer expanded clones and increased TCR diversity, suggesting age selection.

The source material was blood. The chain employs TRBV7-2 and TRBJ2-2, with TRBD2 tentatively as D gene (6 bases match). The sequence was obtained from a man at least 80 years old in good health. Here the CDR3 is given as CASSVLASSGELFF. The DNA sequence reads TGTGCCAGCAGCGTTCTAGCGTCCTCCGGGGAGCTGTTTTTT. Where the CDR3 stops, the reference TRBV7-2 and TRBJ2-2 genes take over; the full variable domain is GAGVSQSPSNKVTEKGKDVELRCDPISGHTALYWYRQSLGQGLEFLIYFQGNSAPDKSGLPSDRFSAERTGGSVSTLTIQRTQQEDSAVYLCASSVLASSGELFFGEGSRLTVL.